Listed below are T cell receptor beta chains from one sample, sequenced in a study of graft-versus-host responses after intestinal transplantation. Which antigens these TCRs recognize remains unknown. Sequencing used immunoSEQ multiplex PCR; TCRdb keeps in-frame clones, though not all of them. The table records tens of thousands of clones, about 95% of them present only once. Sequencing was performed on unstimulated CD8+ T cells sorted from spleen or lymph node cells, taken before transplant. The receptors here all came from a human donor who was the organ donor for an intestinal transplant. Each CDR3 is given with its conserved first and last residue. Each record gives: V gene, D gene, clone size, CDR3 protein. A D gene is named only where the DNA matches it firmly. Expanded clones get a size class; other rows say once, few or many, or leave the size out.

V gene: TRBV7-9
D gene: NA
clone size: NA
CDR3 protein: CASSPGALEQYF

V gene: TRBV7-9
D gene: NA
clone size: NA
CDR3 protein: CASSLGLNEKLFF

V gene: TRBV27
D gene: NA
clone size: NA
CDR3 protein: CASRPGGHSNQPQHF

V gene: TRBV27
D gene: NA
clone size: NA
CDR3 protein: CASSLLGNYEQYF

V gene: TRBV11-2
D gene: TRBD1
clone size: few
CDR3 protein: CASSLGGPGGYEQYF

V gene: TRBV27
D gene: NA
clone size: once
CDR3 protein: CASSYVPGANQPQHF

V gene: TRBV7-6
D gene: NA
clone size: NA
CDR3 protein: CASSYLGTEETNEQFF

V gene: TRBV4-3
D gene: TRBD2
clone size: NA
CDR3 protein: CASSQSGGYGNEQFF

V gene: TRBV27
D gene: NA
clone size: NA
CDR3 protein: CASSRFGGSTEAFF

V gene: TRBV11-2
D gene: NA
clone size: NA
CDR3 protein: CASAGGYNEQFF

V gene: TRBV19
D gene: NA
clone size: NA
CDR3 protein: CASSTPGPTHHFVNTEAFF

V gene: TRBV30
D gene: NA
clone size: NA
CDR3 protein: CAWDDGVVGGYTF

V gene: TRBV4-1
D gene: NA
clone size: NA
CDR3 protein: CASSLDANTEAFF

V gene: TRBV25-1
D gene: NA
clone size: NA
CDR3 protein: CASSRLDQPQHF

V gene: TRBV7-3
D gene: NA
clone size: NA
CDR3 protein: CASSPTGGLNQPQHF

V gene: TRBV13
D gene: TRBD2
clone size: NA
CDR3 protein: CASSFPSGGSTDTQYF